The rows below give T cell receptor beta chains drawn from one sample of a study of blood T cell repertoires in COVID-19. The protocol was immunoSEQ multiplex PCR, while the TCRdb copy is restricted to in-frame clones and leaves out a portion. The sample holds 200,000 to 250,000 clones; 85% to 90% are singletons and the top ten take less than 3.5%. The sample taken for sequencing was peripheral blood. Receptor source: a man aged 25-45 years with COVID-19, enrolled during active disease. CDR3s include the opening cysteine and the closing phenylalanine or tryptophan. D genes are given only for firm matches. Some rows have no size entry. The others give once, few or many, or a class for an expanded clone.

d_gene,j_gene,abundance,v_gene,CDR3nt,CDR3aa
.,TRBJ1-3,.,TRBV2,TGTGCCAGCAGCCTGCAGGGCTCTGGAAACACCATATATTTT,CASSLQGSGNTIYF
.,TRBJ1-5,.,TRBV28,TGTGCCAGCAGTGGGGGGGGATCCAATCAGCCCCAGCATTTT,CASSGGGSNQPQHF
TRBD1,TRBJ1-1,.,TRBV18,TGTGCCAGCTCTGAGACAGGGCCCACTGAAGCTTTCTTT,CASSETGPTEAFF
.,TRBJ1-2,once,TRBV19,TGTGCCAGTAGTCCCCGGGGGTATGGCTACACCTTC,CASSPRGYGYTF
.,TRBJ2-5,.,TRBV7-9,TGTGCCAGCAGCCAAACAGAAAAAGAGACCCAGTACTTC,CASSQTEKETQYF
TRBD1,TRBJ1-4,.,TRBV6-5,TGTGCCAGCACCGGGACAGGCCTCAATGAAAAACTGTTTTTT,CASTGTGLNEKLFF
.,TRBJ1-5,.,TRBV7-2,TGTGCCAGCAGCTTAGCGCTTCCCAGGGTCTATCAGCCCCAGCATTTT,CASSLALPRVYQPQHF
.,TRBJ1-1,.,TRBV6-5,TGTGCCAGCAGCAGTCAGGGGCAGGGTAAGGGGGAAGCTTTCTTT,CASSSQGQGKGEAFF
TRBD1,TRBJ1-2,once,TRBV6-2/TRBV6-3,TGTGCCAGCAGTTACCTTCATCGGGACAGGGGAAATGGCTACACCTTC,CASSYLHRDRGNGYTF
.,TRBJ1-1,.,TRBV7-3,TGTGCCAGCAGCTTAGGAGCGAACACTGAAGCTTTCTTT,CASSLGANTEAFF
TRBD2,TRBJ2-1,.,TRBV2,TGTGCCAGCAGTCCTAGCGGGGGGGTTTACAATGAGCAGTTCTTC,CASSPSGGVYNEQFF
.,TRBJ1-1,.,TRBV7-2,TGTGCCAGCAGCTTATTCAGGGACACTGAAGCTTTCTTT,CASSLFRDTEAFF
.,TRBJ2-1,.,TRBV27,TGTGCCAGCAGTTTAGGAGCTGAGCAGTTCTTC,CASSLGAEQFF
.,TRBJ2-1,.,TRBV21-1,TGTGCCAGCAGCAAAGTCAAGGGGCGAGATGAGCAGTTCTTC,CASSKVKGRDEQFF
.,TRBJ2-3,.,TRBV24-1,TGTGCCACCAGTGACAGGGCTAGCACAGATACGCAGTATTTT,CATSDRASTDTQYF
TRBD1,TRBJ2-7,.,TRBV5-4,TGTGCCAGCAGCTTGGTGTCTCTGGGGACAGGGGAGCAGTACTTC,CASSLVSLGTGEQYF
TRBD1,TRBJ2-1,.,TRBV7-3,TGTGCCAGCAGCCCCACGGGACAGGGTTCCAATGAGCAGTTCTTC,CASSPTGQGSNEQFF
.,TRBJ2-7,few,TRBV30,TGTGCCTGGAGTGTAGGGGGCTACGAGCAGTACTTC,CAWSVGGYEQYF
.,TRBJ2-1,.,TRBV5-5,TGTGCCAGCAGCTTGGGGCAATACAATGAGCAGTTCTTC,CASSLGQYNEQFF
.,TRBJ1-5,.,TRBV5-1,TGCGCCAGCAGTCGGCTCGGGGGAAGCAATCAGCCCCAGCATTTT,CASSRLGGSNQPQHF
TRBD1,TRBJ2-6,.,TRBV28,TGTGCCAGCAGTCCGCCATTTAACAGGGGATCTGGGGCCAACGTCCTGACTTTC,CASSPPFNRGSGANVLTF
.,TRBJ2-1,.,TRBV27,TGTGCCAGCAGTTTGGGGCCGATCCAGGGATCCCCGACTTACAATGAGCAGTTCTTC,CASSLGPIQGSPTYNEQFF
.,TRBJ1-6,.,TRBV5-1,TGCGCCAGCACCCTGGACTTAGGAAATAATTCACCCCTCCACTTT,CASTLDLGNNSPLHF
TRBD2,TRBJ2-1,.,TRBV27,TGTGCCAGTCTAGCGGGAGGACCTAATGAGCAGTTCTTC,CASLAGGPNEQFF
TRBD2,TRBJ2-3,.,TRBV10-1,TGCGCCAGCAGGAAGAATTTAGCGGGATGCACAGATACGCAGTATTTT,CASRKNLAGCTDTQYF
TRBD1,TRBJ1-6,.,TRBV2,TGTGCCAGCAGTGAATATGACAGGGTATTCGGCTCGGATAATTCACCCCTCCACTTT,CASSEYDRVFGSDNSPLHF
TRBD1,TRBJ1-2,.,TRBV6-5,TGTGCCAGCAGTTCTTGGACAGGGCAGGGTTCTGGCTACACCTTC,CASSSWTGQGSGYTF
.,TRBJ2-1,.,TRBV7-2,TGTGCCAGCAGCTTAGGATCCAGTACTGGGCTGTTCTTC,CASSLGSSTGLFF
.,TRBJ1-1,.,TRBV28,TGTGCCAGCATCCTCTCCCGGCAGGCATATTCGACTGAAGCTTTCTTT,CASILSRQAYSTEAFF
TRBD1,TRBJ1-2,.,TRBV18,TGTGCCAGCTCACCTCCTCGGACAGGGAAAAACTATGGCTACACCTTC,CASSPPRTGKNYGYTF
.,TRBJ1-1,.,TRBV18,TGTGCCACCTCCTTATCAGGGGAGACTGAAGCTTTCTTT,CATSLSGETEAFF
.,TRBJ2-6,.,TRBV14,TGTGCCAGCAGCCATACTCCAGGGTTGGGGGCCAACGTCCTGACTTTC,CASSHTPGLGANVLTF
TRBD1,TRBJ1-5,.,TRBV5-4,TGTGCCAGCAGCCCGGACAGGGGTCAGCCCCAGCATTTT,CASSPDRGQPQHF
.,TRBJ1-2,.,TRBV6-5,TGTGCCAGCTCAGAAGCTAACTATGGCTACACCTTC,CASSEANYGYTF
TRBD1,TRBJ2-7,.,TRBV5-1,TGCGCCAGCAGCTTGGATCCGACAGGGTCCTTTGGGGAGCAGTACTTC,CASSLDPTGSFGEQYF
.,TRBJ1-1,.,TRBV6-5,TGTGCCAGCAGTTACCCCAGTTTGGAGTTGAACACTGAAGCTTTCTTT,CASSYPSLELNTEAFF
.,TRBJ1-4,.,TRBV12-3/TRBV12-4,TGTGCCAGCAGTTTCAACCGGGGAGCCCTGTTTTTT,CASSFNRGALFF
TRBD1,TRBJ1-1,.,TRBV7-3,TGTGCCAGCAGCTTGGTAGGGGGCAAAACTGAAGCTTTCTTT,CASSLVGGKTEAFF
.,TRBJ2-1,once,TRBV11-2,TGTGCCAGCAGCTTGGGGCCAGGGGTTGTCTATGAGCAGTTCTTC,CASSLGPGVVYEQFF
.,TRBJ2-7,.,TRBV11-1,TGTGCCAGCAGCTTAGATCTAGCCGCACGCCACGAGCAGTACTTC,CASSLDLAARHEQYF
TRBD1,TRBJ1-2,.,TRBV7-9,TGTGCCAGCAGCTTAGGGGGACAGGATCTTGGCTACACCTTC,CASSLGGQDLGYTF
TRBD2,TRBJ2-1,once,TRBV5-1,TGCGCCACCAAACGTGAGCGGGAGCTGGGGAATGAGCAGTTCTTC,CATKRERELGNEQFF
.,TRBJ1-1,.,TRBV4-2,TGTGCCAGCAGCCAAGAGGGGCGGAAGGGGACTGAAGCTTTCTTT,CASSQEGRKGTEAFF
.,TRBJ2-5,.,TRBV14,TGTGCCAGCAGCGGCGAGGGGGTCCAGTACTTC,CASSGEGVQYF
.,TRBJ1-5,.,TRBV19,TGTGCCAGTAGTAGGCAGGCCCCCCTCAGCAATCAGCCCCAGCATTTT,CASSRQAPLSNQPQHF
.,TRBJ2-1,.,TRBV11-2,TGTGCCAGCAGCTTCCGGAATGAGCAGTTCTTC,CASSFRNEQFF
.,TRBJ2-1,.,TRBV14,TGTGCCAGCAGCCATACTCTTACAGGGCGACTCTCCTACAATGAGCAGTTCTTC,CASSHTLTGRLSYNEQFF
TRBD2,TRBJ2-1,.,TRBV4-2,TGTGCCAGCAGCCAAGATGGGGCGGGGGGTTCCTACAATGAGCAGTTCTTC,CASSQDGAGGSYNEQFF
TRBD1,TRBJ1-4,.,TRBV3-1/TRBV3-2,TGTGCCAGCAGCCAAGATGGGGGACAGGGGTCTAATGAAAAACTGTTTTTT,CASSQDGGQGSNEKLFF